This is a list of T cell receptor beta chains from one sample in a study of blood T cell repertoires in COVID-19. Sequenced by immunoSEQ multiplex PCR; TCRdb stores in-frame clones only, minus some. This sample has some 300,000 clones, with 90% found just once. Material: PBMCs or T cells enriched from blood (not recorded which). The receptors stem from a woman in her late teens or twenties with acute COVID-19. Both conserved end residues are trimmed from each CDR3.

TRBJ2-5	TRBV5-6	ASSSTPQETQY
TRBJ1-1	TRBV11-2	ASSLVGGRPSAF
TRBJ1-1	TRBV5-1	ASSVGTANTEAF
TRBJ2-5	TRBV3-1/TRBV3-2	ASSQEGHLKETQY
TRBJ2-5	TRBV6-5	ASSYSRTIQGETQY
TRBJ2-2	TRBV7-9	ASSYSTAREAGPGELF
TRBJ2-2	TRBV6-1	ASSEGGFGELF
TRBJ1-1	TRBV28	ASSFPMNTEAF
TRBJ2-1	TRBV7-9	ASSLGEGPRNEQF
TRBJ2-1	TRBV5-6	ASSLGRVPYNEQF
TRBJ1-1	TRBV15	ATSRESVLGQVSTEAF
TRBJ2-1	TRBV2	ASRGVTSGRDNEQF
TRBJ1-5	TRBV6-5	ASSQGSSQPQH
TRBJ1-4	TRBV19	ASSIVGGNEEKLF
TRBJ2-1	TRBV19	ASSMGTGNSYNEQF
TRBJ1-5	TRBV4-1	ASSQEYAGMNQPQH
TRBJ2-1	TRBV9	ASSAGLALREF
TRBJ1-1	TRBV12-3/TRBV12-4	ASSLLLDTEAF
TRBJ1-2	TRBV10-3	AISEAGGYGYT
TRBJ2-5	TRBV12-3/TRBV12-4	ASSFLETQY
TRBJ1-2	TRBV3-1/TRBV3-2	ASSQLPGGVDGYT
TRBJ1-1	TRBV18	ASSPLELGDTEAF
TRBJ2-3	TRBV29-1	SVEFSSTDTQY
TRBJ1-1	TRBV18	ASSPQVNTEAF
TRBJ1-6	TRBV28	ASSPIEQGSDSPLH
TRBJ2-3	TRBV27	ASSLQALSTDTQY
TRBJ1-5	TRBV28	ASSLGSRIQPQH
TRBJ1-4	TRBV7-2	ASSLSRDRIGDEKLF
TRBJ1-4	TRBV2	ASSLPGGEKLF
TRBJ1-1	TRBV28	ASSLLIDTPREAF
TRBJ1-2	TRBV27	ASSLEGGDDYT
TRBJ1-4	TRBV5-4	ASSLGGGELF
TRBJ2-7	TRBV10-3	AISDGTRDEQY
TRBJ1-1	TRBV29-1	SVLRVGNTEAF
TRBJ1-1	TRBV28	ASSPDIPNTEAF
TRBJ2-2	TRBV27	ASSHFGELF
TRBJ2-1	TRBV19	ASSPLPRGLAESNEQF
TRBJ2-7	TRBV19	ASSIASGTYEQY
TRBJ2-7	TRBV28	ASSLGTSGNPTTYEQY
TRBJ1-2	TRBV2	ASSPQDSLVRGYT
TRBJ2-2	TRBV6-5	ASRVSGHSSGELF